This T cell receptor (beta chain) originates from a study of cytomegalovirus exposure and HLA in healthy donors. Study information: HLA-typed donors were the source of approximately 85 million unique TCRs held in an early data release.

The PCR had 60 Vbeta and 13 Jbeta primers. TCRdb's table, derived via immunoSEQ multiplex PCR, lists solely in-frame clones and lacks some. This table holds about 160,000 clones, roughly 83% found once. The clonotype was recovered from a boy between 2 and 15 years old in good health and CMV-seronegative. The sample consisted of PBMCs.

CDR3 loop: CASSYGDLTFTDTQYF. As DNA, the CDR3 is TGTGCCAGCAGTTATGGGGACTTGACTTTCACAGATACGCAGTATTTT. This rearrangement joins TRBV6-6 to TRBJ2-3; tentatively, D is TRBD2 (6 bases). Germline V gene lookup returns CDR1 MNHNY and CDR2 SVGAGI (reference sequence). The V end was cut by 3 bases, the J end by 2 bases, with 15 bases between. The CDR3 runs to 16 residues.